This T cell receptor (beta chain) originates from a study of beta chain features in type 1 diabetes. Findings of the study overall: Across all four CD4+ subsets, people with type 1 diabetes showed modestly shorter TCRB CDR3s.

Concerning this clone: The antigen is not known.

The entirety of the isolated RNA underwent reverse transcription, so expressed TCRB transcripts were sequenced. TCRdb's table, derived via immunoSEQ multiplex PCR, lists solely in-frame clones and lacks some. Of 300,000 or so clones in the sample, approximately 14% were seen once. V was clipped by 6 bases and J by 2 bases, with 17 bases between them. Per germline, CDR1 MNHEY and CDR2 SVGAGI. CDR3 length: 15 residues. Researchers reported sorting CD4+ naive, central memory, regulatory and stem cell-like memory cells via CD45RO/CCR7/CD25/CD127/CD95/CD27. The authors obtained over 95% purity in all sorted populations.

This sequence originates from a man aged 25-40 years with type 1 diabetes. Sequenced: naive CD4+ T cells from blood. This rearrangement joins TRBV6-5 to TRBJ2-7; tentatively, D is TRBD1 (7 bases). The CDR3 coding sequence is TGTGCCAGCAGAAGAACCGCGGGACAGCCCTACGAGCAGTACTTC. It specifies CASRRTAGQPYEQYF.